These 8 T cell receptor beta chains originate from one sample sequenced in a study of blood T cell repertoires in COVID-19. TCRdb's copy holds only in-frame clones and misses some; the assay was immunoSEQ multiplex PCR. The sample records under 350,000 clones, 65% to 90% being singletons. The source material was peripheral blood. The origin of the receptors is a human donor in a cohort sampled during active COVID-19.

The chain uses TRBV15 and TRBJ1-3, with D perhaps matching TRBD1 (6 bases). In germline, CDR1 is LNHNV, CDR2 YYDKDF (reference sequence). V dropped 8 bases and J dropped 2 bases, with 10 bases sitting between them. This CDR3 contains 13 residues. The CDR3 nucleotides are TGTGCCACCGCTAGGACAGCTGGAAACACCATATATTTT. This gives the protein CATARTAGNTIYF.

The genes are TRBV7-9 and TRBJ1-4, with D possibly being TRBD1 (5 bases). This CDR3 region has 15 residues. Per the germline V gene, CDR1 is SEHNR and CDR2 is FQNEAQ (reference sequence). Trimming left V 5 bases short and J 8 bases short, with 18 bases between. The CDR3 DNA sequence: TGTGCCAGCAGCCCACATGGGGGGGGTGGAGAAAAACTGTTTTTT. The encoded protein is CASSPHGGGGEKLFF.

This chain connects TRBV19 to TRBJ2-7, with 12 nucleotides matching TRBD1. The CDR3 extends over 15 amino acids. V lost 6 bases to trimming and J lost 4 bases; unmatched junction nucleotides: 7. Germline CDR1 is LNHDA and CDR2 is SQIVND (reference sequence). The CDR3 bases are TGTGCCAGTAGCAACCGGGACAGGGGGCAATACGAGCAGTACTTC. Amino acid sequence: CASSNRDRGQYEQYF. The full variable domain, in which reference TRBV19 and TRBJ2-7 provide the parts outside the CDR3, is DGGITQSPKYLFRKEGQNVTLSCEQNLNHDAMYWYRQDPGQGLRLIYYSQIVNDFQKGDIAEGYSVSREKKESFPLTVTSAQKNPTAFYLCASSNRDRGQYEQYFGPGTRLTVT.

This sequence joins TRBV18 and TRBJ2-7; no clear D gene. This CDR3 contains 15 residues. Trimming took 2 bases from V and 2 from J, leaving 13 bases between them. Germline V gene data show CDR1 as KGHSH and CDR2 as LQKENI. DNA for the CDR3: TGTGCCAGCTCACCAGGCCACGACATCACCTACGAGCAGTACTTC. Translated: CASSPGHDITYEQYF.

The genes are TRBV6-5 and TRBJ2-7; 7 bases map to TRBD1. This CDR3 is 14 amino acids long. V was clipped by 0 bases and J by 5 bases; unmatched bases: 4. CDR1 and CDR2 from the germline V gene are MNHEY and SVGAGI. CDR3 amino acids: CASSYSGGGNEQYF. As DNA, the CDR3 is TGTGCCAGCAGTTACTCAGGGGGCGGCAACGAGCAGTACTTC.

This clone was detected only a few times. The sample carries other DNA sequences with the same CDR3. This chain links TRBV18 with TRBJ2-7; TRBD2 might be the D (5 bases). Trimming pared 6 bases from V and 4 bases from J, leaving 10 bases between. Germline values: CDR1 KGHSH, CDR2 LQKENI. The CDR3 sequence is 12 residues long. As DNA, the CDR3 is TGTGCCAGCTCGCCGGACTCTTACGAGCAGTACTTC. Protein: CASSPDSYEQYF.

V usage is TRBV19 and J usage is TRBJ1-3; D may be TRBD1 (5 bases). V lost 3 bases, J lost 3 bases, and 9 bases lay in between. Per germline, CDR1 LNHDA and CDR2 SQIVND (reference sequence). The CDR3 is 14 amino acids. CDR3 DNA sequence: TGTGCCAGTAGTATCCAGGGAATTGGAAACACCATATATTTT. Encoded protein: CASSIQGIGNTIYF.

This clone was picked up one time. This chain connects TRBV6-5 to TRBJ2-7, with D possibly matching TRBD1 (6 bases). Trimming pared 7 bases from V and 6 bases from J, leaving 16 bases between. This CDR3 has 13 residues. CDR1 MNHEY and CDR2 SVGAGI come from the germline V gene. The CDR3 is CASNERARGEQYF. CDR3 nucleotide sequence: TGTGCCAGCAACGAGCGAGCCAGGGGCGAGCAGTACTTC.